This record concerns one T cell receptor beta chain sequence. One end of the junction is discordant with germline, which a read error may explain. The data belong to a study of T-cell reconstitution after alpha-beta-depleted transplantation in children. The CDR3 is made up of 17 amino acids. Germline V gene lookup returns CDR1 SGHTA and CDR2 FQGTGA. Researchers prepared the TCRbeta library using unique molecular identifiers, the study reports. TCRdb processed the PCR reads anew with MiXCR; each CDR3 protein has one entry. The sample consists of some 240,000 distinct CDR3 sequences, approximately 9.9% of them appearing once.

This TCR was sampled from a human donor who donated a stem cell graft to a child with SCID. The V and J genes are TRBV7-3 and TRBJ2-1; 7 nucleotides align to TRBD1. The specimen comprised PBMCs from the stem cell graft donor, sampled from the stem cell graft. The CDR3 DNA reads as TGTTCCAGCAGCTTAACGTGGCGAGGGGGCTCCTACAATGAGCGGTTCTTC. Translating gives CSSSLTWRGGSYNERFF. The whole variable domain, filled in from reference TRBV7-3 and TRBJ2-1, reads GAGVSQTPSNKVTEKGKYVELRCDPISGHTALYWYRQSLGQGPEFLIYFQGTGAADDSGLPNDRFFAVRPEGSVSTLKIQRTERGDSAVYLCSSSLTWRGGSYNERFFGPGTRLTVL.